The 27 T cell receptor beta chains presented below share a single source sample, sequenced in a study of blood T cell repertoires in COVID-19. Assay used: immunoSEQ multiplex PCR; TCRdb lists only in-frame clones, some missing. The sample carries some 400,000 clones, approximately 89% recorded once. The material sequenced was PBMCs or T cells enriched from blood (not recorded which). These receptors were taken from a man in his thirties or forties who had recovered from COVID-19.

The chain is built from TRBV25-1 and TRBJ2-3; 7 bases align to TRBD1. V lost 5 bases to trimming and J lost 14 bases; unmatched junction nucleotides: 13. CDR1 and CDR2 from the germline V gene are MGHDK and SYGVNS. The CDR3 is 13 amino acids. CDR3 sequence reads: CASSPEGDRDRYF. The CDR3 DNA reads TGTGCCAGCAGTCCCGAAGGGGACCGGGACAGGTATTTT.

The chain joins TRBV7-8 to TRBJ1-3; D not resolved. V lost 1 base and J 1 base, leaving 8 bases between the germline ends. Germline CDR1 SGHVS, CDR2 FQNEAQ. This CDR3 is built from 15 residues. CDR3 coding DNA: TGTGCCAGCAGCTTAGTCGAGGTTTCTGGAAACACCATATATTTT. Residues: CASSLVEVSGNTIYF. The full variable domain, its missing parts supplied by reference TRBV7-8 and TRBJ1-3, is GAGVSQSPRYKVAKRGQDVALRCDPISGHVSLFWYQQALGQGPEFLTYFQNEAQLDKSGLPSDRFFAERPEGSVSTLKIQRTQQEDSAVYLCASSLVEVSGNTIYFGEGSWLTVV.

The chain is built from TRBV5-1 and TRBJ2-2; D is unresolved. Trimming pared 3 bases from V and 4 bases from J, leaving 13 bases between. Germline V lookup: CDR1 SGHRS, CDR2 YFSETQ. The CDR3 is 15 amino acids. The CDR3 nucleotides read TGCGCCAGCAGCTCAAACGTTCAGGTCACCGGGGAGCTGTTTTTT. It is translated as CASSSNVQVTGELFF.

V is TRBV6-5 and J is TRBJ2-5, with 7 bases aligning to TRBD1. The CDR3 runs 14 residues. CDR1 and CDR2 from the germline V gene are MNHEY and SVGAGI. J gave up 3 bases and V 1 base, and 2 bases lay outside the gene matches. This CDR3 reads CASSYWDSKETQYF. DNA for the CDR3: TGTGCCAGCAGTTACTGGGACAGCAAAGAGACCCAGTACTTC.

There are a few counts of this clone. The chain links TRBV6-5 to TRBJ1-3, with no clear D. CDR1 and CDR2 from the germline V gene are MNHEY and SVGAGI. Trimming left V 7 bases short and J 4 bases short, with 8 bases between. This CDR3 comprises 12 residues. CDR3 amino acids: CASISGGNTIYF. The CDR3 DNA follows: TGTGCCAGCATCTCGGGAGGAAACACCATATATTTT.

The J gene is TRBJ2-1, the V gene TRBV5-4; 8 bases are a match to TRBD2. The CDR3 totals 16 residues. CDR1 is SGHNT and CDR2 is YYREEE in the germline V gene (reference sequence). V gave up 5 bases and J gave up 7 bases; unmatched junction bases: 14. Here the CDR3 DNA reads TGTGCCAGCAGGGACGGGAGGGGGGCCCTTTGGAATGAGCAGTTCTTC. Amino acids: CASRDGRGALWNEQFF.

This sequence joins TRBV3-1 (or the pseudogene TRBV3-2) and TRBJ1-1; 9 positions match TRBD1. Germline V CDR1 and CDR2: LGHDT, YNNKEL (reference sequence). The CDR3 is made up of 16 amino acids. Trimming took 1 base from V and 8 from J; bases not matched to a gene: 11. CDR3 protein: CASSQGITGGATEAFF. The CDR3 DNA follows: TGTGCCAGCAGCCAAGGAATTACAGGGGGCGCAACCGAAGCTTTCTTT.

J is TRBJ1-5 and V is TRBV18, with a possible D match to TRBD1 (6 bases). The V and J ends lost 2 bases and 6 bases respectively, with 11 bases between them. The CDR3 is made up of 14 amino acids. In germline, CDR1 is KGHSH, CDR2 LQKENI. The CDR3 DNA reads as TGTGCCAGCTCACCAGGCGGGGGCAGTCAGCCCCAGCATTTT. It yields the protein CASSPGGGSQPQHF.

The rearrangement uses TRBV10-2 and TRBJ1-2; D ambiguous. The CDR3 has 14 residues. V lost 0 bases, J lost 5 bases, and 10 bases lay in between. Germline assignment: CDR1 WSHSY and CDR2 SAAADI. Written as DNA, the CDR3 is TGCGCCAGCAGTGAGTCGCCAGGTGGTTATGGCTACACCTTC. Translated: CASSESPGGYGYTF.

The chain combines TRBV4-3 with TRBJ1-5; 8 bases are shared with TRBD1. CDR3 length: 20 residues. Per the germline V gene, CDR1 is LGHNA and CDR2 is YSLEER. Unmatched junction bases numbered 13, after V lost 0 bases and J lost 0 bases. DNA of the CDR3: TGCGCCAGCAGCCAAGATCTTGCGGACAGGGAATTAGTTAGCAATCAGCCCCAGCATTTT. Amino acid sequence: CASSQDLADRELVSNQPQHF.

This clone showed up just once. The rearrangement uses TRBV6-1 and TRBJ1-1, with a tentative D call TRBD1 (6 bases). The CDR3 covers 13 residues. Germline-derived CDR1 and CDR2 are MNHNS and SASEGT. Trimming took off 0 bases at V and 10 bases at J, with 12 bases between the two ends. CDR3 bases: TGTGCCAGCAGTGAAGCAACAGGGCTTGGAGCTTTCTTT. Translating it yields CASSEATGLGAFF.

V gene TRBV3-1 (or the pseudogene TRBV3-2) combines with J gene TRBJ2-2; D unclear. V lost 4 bases to trimming and J lost 4 bases, with 16 bases between them. CDR1 LGHDT and CDR2 YNNKEL come from the germline V gene (reference sequence). The CDR3 runs to 16 residues. CDR3 DNA: TGTGCCAGCAGCCCAGACGTCCGATGGGCCACCGGGGAGCTGTTTTTT. Amino acid sequence: CASSPDVRWATGELFF.

The chain couples TRBV19 to TRBJ1-3; D unresolved. The V gene's germline CDR1 is LNHDA and CDR2 SQIVND (reference sequence). This CDR3 region has 16 residues. V was trimmed by 2 bases and J by 0 bases, leaving 11 bases between them. The CDR3 DNA reads TGTGCCAGTAGTATAAATGGCGGACTCTCTGGAAACACCATATATTTT. As protein: CASSINGGLSGNTIYF.

This chain connects TRBV29-1 to TRBJ1-2; TRBD1 is a possible D gene (5 bases). The CDR3 length is 13 residues. Looked up from germline, CDR1 is SQVTM and CDR2 is ANQGSEA. V gave up 5 bases and J gave up 3 bases, with 13 bases separating them. CDR3 in amino acids: CSVRKGQDYGYTF. DNA for the CDR3: TGCAGCGTTCGGAAGGGGCAGGACTATGGCTACACCTTC.

The chain employs TRBV6-6 and TRBJ1-1; D not resolved. The germline V gene encodes CDR1 MNHNY and CDR2 SVGAGI (reference sequence). Between the trimmed V and J ends, which lost 6 bases and 4 bases, there was a span of 18 bases. The length of the CDR3 is 15 residues. CDR3 sequence reads: CASRPQETVSTEAFF. CDR3 nucleotide sequence: TGTGCCAGCAGGCCCCAAGAGACTGTTTCCACTGAAGCTTTCTTT.

This clone was recorded a few times. V and J are TRBV29-1 and TRBJ1-2, with D possibly matching TRBD1 (5 bases). Trimming shortened V by 7 bases and J by 9 bases, and 18 bases separated the two germline ends. This CDR3 has 12 amino acids. CDR1 is SQVTM and CDR2 is ANQGSEA in the germline V gene. The CDR3 is CSGAPAGDSYTF. In DNA, the CDR3 is TGCAGCGGAGCCCCGGCGGGGGATAGCTACACCTTC.

This chain links TRBV3-1 (or the pseudogene TRBV3-2) with TRBJ1-1; D perhaps matches TRBD1 (5 bases). The CDR3 length is 14 residues. Germline CDR1 is LGHDT and CDR2 is YNNKEL (reference sequence). V shed 1 base and J shed 3 bases, with 9 bases lying between them. The CDR3 coding sequence is TGTGCCAGCAGCCAAGGTCAAGGGGACACTGAAGCTTTCTTT. Its translation is CASSQGQGDTEAFF.

The chain links TRBV18 to TRBJ1-2, with 7 bases fitting TRBD1. The germline CDR1 and CDR2 sequences are KGHSH and LQKENI. Trimming removed 6 bases from V and 8 bases from J; junction bases left unmatched: 12. This CDR3 contains 14 residues. This CDR3 is CASSLPGQISGYTF. DNA of the CDR3: TGTGCCAGCTCGCTTCCGGGACAGATCTCCGGCTACACCTTC.

The chain combines TRBV10-3 with TRBJ1-1, with D perhaps TRBD1 (5 bases). Germline V lookup: CDR1 ENHRY, CDR2 SYGVKD. The CDR3 has 12 amino acids. The V gene lost 6 bases and the J gene lost 1 base, with 6 bases spanning the gap. This CDR3 is CAISRENTEAFF. Here the CDR3 DNA reads TGTGCCATCAGCAGGGAGAACACTGAAGCTTTCTTT.

V usage is TRBV10-3 and J usage is TRBJ1-3; maybe TRBD1 (6 bases). The CDR3 runs 15 residues. Germline lookup yields CDR1 ENHRY and CDR2 SYGVKD. The ends were cut back, 9 bases at V and 0 bases at J, with 15 bases in the middle. CDR3 sequence (DNA): TGTGCCATTACCGGACAGTTCTCCTCTGGAAACACCATATATTTT. It translates to CAITGQFSSGNTIYF.

This chain links TRBV13 with TRBJ1-6; no firm D call. Germline V gene sequence: CDR1 PRHDT, CDR2 FYEKMQ (reference sequence). The ends were cut back, 0 bases at V and 7 bases at J, with 4 bases in the middle. The CDR3 contains 13 residues. The DNA for the CDR3 is TGTGCCAGCAGCTTAGGTCTCAATTCACCCCTCCACTTT. It codes for CASSLGLNSPLHF.

This chain joins TRBV10-3 and TRBJ1-4; D is unresolved. CDR1 is ENHRY, CDR2 SYGVKD, per germline. The CDR3 consists of 13 residues. Trimming left V 7 bases short and J 8 bases short, with 14 bases between. For the CDR3, the DNA is TGTGCCATCACCGACGGGGTGAGCGAAAAACTGTTTTTT. Its translation: CAITDGVSEKLFF.

V and J are TRBV10-1 and TRBJ2-7, with 9 bases lining up with TRBD1. Trimming cost V 0 bases and J 2 bases; bases outside gene matches: 5. The CDR3 runs to 16 residues. CDR1 and CDR2 (germline): WNHNN, SYGVQD (reference sequence). CDR3 sequence reads: CASSESGGQGTYEQYF. CDR3 DNA: TGCGCCAGCAGTGAGTCTGGGGGACAGGGAACCTACGAGCAGTACTTC.

This chain links TRBV4-1 with TRBJ1-5, with 7 bases aligning to TRBD1. The CDR3 is made up of 16 amino acids. After removal of 7 bases from V and 3 bases from J, the junction contained 12 bases not matched to a gene. The germline V gene has CDR1 MGHRA and CDR2 YSYEKL. CDR3: CASTLNEGANNQPQHF. The CDR3 bases are TGCGCCAGCACTTTAAATGAGGGGGCTAACAATCAGCCCCAGCATTTT.

The chain uses TRBV3-1 (or the pseudogene TRBV3-2) and TRBJ2-1; 8 bases match TRBD1. V dropped 4 bases and J dropped 1; count of bases not matched to a gene: 3. CDR3 size: 15 residues. Germline values: CDR1 LGHDT, CDR2 YNNKEL (reference sequence). The CDR3 sequence: CASSRGTGSYNEQFF. Here the CDR3 DNA reads TGTGCCAGCAGCCGCGGGACAGGTTCCTACAATGAGCAGTTCTTC.

The chain joins TRBV29-1 to TRBJ2-1; D is uncertain. Per the germline V gene, CDR1 is SQVTM and CDR2 is ANQGSEA. V was pared by 0 bases and J by 4 bases, with 16 bases between. The CDR3 extends over 16 amino acids. The CDR3 DNA reads TGCAGCGTTGAAGATCTTGGCCCGTTTTTATACAATGAGCAGTTCTTC. Amino acids: CSVEDLGPFLYNEQFF.

The chain is built from TRBV19 and TRBJ2-3; possible D gene TRBD1, 6 bases. The CDR3 sequence is 14 residues long. V shed 3 bases and J shed 3 bases, with 10 bases lying between them. Germline-derived CDR1 and CDR2 are LNHDA and SQIVND (reference sequence). The CDR3 nucleotides are TGTGCCAGTAGTATTAACAGGGAAACAGATACGCAGTATTTT. Its translation: CASSINRETDTQYF.